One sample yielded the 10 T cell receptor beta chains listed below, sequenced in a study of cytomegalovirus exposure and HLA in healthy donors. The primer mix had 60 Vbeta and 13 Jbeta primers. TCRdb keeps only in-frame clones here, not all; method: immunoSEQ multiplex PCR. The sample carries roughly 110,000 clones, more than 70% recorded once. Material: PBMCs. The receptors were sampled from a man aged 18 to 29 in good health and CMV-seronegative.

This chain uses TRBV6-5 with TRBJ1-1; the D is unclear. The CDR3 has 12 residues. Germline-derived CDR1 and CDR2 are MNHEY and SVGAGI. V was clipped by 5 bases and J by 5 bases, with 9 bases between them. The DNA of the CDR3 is TGTGCCAGCAGTGAAGTACGGACTGAAGCTTTCTTT. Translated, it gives CASSEVRTEAFF.

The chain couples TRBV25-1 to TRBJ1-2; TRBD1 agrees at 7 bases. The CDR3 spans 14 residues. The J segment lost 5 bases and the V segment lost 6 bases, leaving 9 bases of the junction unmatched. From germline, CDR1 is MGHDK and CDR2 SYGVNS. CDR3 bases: TGTGCCAGCAGGTCGACAGGGCCCTTTTATGGCTACACCTTC. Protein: CASRSTGPFYGYTF.

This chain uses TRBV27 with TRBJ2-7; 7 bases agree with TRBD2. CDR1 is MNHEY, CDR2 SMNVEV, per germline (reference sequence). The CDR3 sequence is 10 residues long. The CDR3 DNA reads TGTGGAAGGGAGGGGTACGAGCAGTACTTC. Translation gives CGREGYEQYF.

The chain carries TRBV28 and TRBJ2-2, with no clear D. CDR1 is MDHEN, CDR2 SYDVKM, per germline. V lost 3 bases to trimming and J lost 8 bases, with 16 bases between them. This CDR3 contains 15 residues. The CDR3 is CASSLSKTPWGELFF. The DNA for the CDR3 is TGTGCCAGCAGTTTGTCGAAAACTCCCTGGGGGGAGCTGTTTTTT.

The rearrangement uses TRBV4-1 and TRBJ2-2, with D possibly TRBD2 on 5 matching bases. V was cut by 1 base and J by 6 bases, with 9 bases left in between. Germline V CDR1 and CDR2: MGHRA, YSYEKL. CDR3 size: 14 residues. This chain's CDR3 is CASSQVEAPGELFF. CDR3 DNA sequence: TGCGCCAGCAGCCAAGTGGAGGCCCCCGGGGAGCTGTTTTTT.

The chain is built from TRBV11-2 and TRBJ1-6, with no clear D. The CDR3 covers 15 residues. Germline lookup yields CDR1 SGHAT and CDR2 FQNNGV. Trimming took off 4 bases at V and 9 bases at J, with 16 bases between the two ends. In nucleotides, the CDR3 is TGTGCCAGCAGCTCGGGGAGGATTTCCATTTCACCCCTCCACTTT. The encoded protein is CASSSGRISISPLHF.

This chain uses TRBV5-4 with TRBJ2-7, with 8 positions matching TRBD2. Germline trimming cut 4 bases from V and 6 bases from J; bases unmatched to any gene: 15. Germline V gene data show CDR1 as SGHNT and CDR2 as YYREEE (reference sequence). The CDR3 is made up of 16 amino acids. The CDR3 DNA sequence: TGTGCCAGCAGCCCCGAGGCAGCGGGGGCCCCTAGCGAGCAGTACTTC. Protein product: CASSPEAAGAPSEQYF.

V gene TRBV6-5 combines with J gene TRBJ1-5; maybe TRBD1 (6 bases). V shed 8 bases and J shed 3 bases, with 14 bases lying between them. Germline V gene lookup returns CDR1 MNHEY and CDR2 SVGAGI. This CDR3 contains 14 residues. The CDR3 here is CASGPGTHNQPQHF. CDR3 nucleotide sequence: TGTGCCAGCGGACCCGGGACACACAATCAGCCCCAGCATTTT.

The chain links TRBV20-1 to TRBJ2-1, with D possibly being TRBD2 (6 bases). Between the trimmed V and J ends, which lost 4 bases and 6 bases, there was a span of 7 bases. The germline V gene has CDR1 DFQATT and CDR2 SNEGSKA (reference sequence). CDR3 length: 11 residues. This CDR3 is CSATTSNEQFF. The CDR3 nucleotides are TGCAGTGCTACGACTAGCAATGAGCAGTTCTTC.

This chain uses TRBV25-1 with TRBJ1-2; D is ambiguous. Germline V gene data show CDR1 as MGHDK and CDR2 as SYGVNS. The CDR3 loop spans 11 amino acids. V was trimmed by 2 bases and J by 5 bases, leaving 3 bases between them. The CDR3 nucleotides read TGTGCCAGCAGTGAACTTTATGGCTACACCTTC. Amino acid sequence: CASSELYGYTF.